This T cell receptor (beta chain) emerged from a study of blood T cell repertoires in COVID-19. Study-level information: Samples came from the United States, Italy and Spain, spanning acute and convalescent COVID-19. T cells, B-cell-depleted T cells, or PBMCs provided the cDNA or gDNA that served as material.

Assay used: immunoSEQ multiplex PCR; TCRdb lists only in-frame clones, some missing. The table lists 200,000 to 300,000 clones, more than 75% of them singletons. The CDR3 contains 14 residues. Germline CDR1 SEHNR, CDR2 FQNEAQ (reference sequence). Trimming at V came to 5 bases and at J to 7 bases, leaving 10 bases not matched to a gene. The receptor was isolated from a woman aged 40 to 49 who had recovered from COVID-19. The V call is TRBV7-9, the J call TRBJ2-5; 7 nucleotides match TRBD2. Source material: peripheral blood. This CDR3 reads CASSVNGGTGTQYF. CDR3 coding DNA: TGTGCCAGCAGCGTGAACGGGGGGACCGGGACCCAGTACTTC. Complete variable domain (other parts from reference TRBV7-9 and TRBJ2-5): DTGVSQNPRHKITKRGQNVTFRCDPISEHNRLYWYRQTLGQGPEFLTYFQNEAQLEKSRLLSDRFSAERPKGSFSTLEIQRTEQGDSAMYLCASSVNGGTGTQYFGPGTRLLVL.